The T cell receptor (beta chain) described here comes from a study of beta chain features in type 1 diabetes. This clone appeared a few times. Its cognate antigen is unknown. Germline V gene data show CDR1 as MNHEY and CDR2 as SVGAGI. The CDR3 runs 14 residues. Trimming removed 10 bases from V and 6 bases from J, with 22 bases in between. Study-wide points: Healthy donors had naive, central memory and Treg TCRB repertoires that appeared less similar than those seen among patients. VDJ junctions in type 1 diabetes patients carried more deletions and fewer insertions. Moderate yet significant TCRB CDR3 shortening was seen in Type 1 diabetes patients in all four CD4+ subsets.

The authors took one heparinised blood draw, averaging approximately 110 mL, from each donor. CD45RO/CCR7/CD25/CD127/CD95/CD27 staining was used to isolate CD4+ naive, central memory, regulatory and stem cell-like memory cells by sorting. All of the isolated RNA was reverse transcribed, so expressed TCRB transcripts were sequenced. Using immunoSEQ multiplex PCR, the repertoire was profiled, and TCRdb retains in-frame clones only, with some absent. The repertoire holds over 120,000 clones, with about 12% as singletons. The sequencing sample was made of central memory CD4+ T cells from blood. The chain uses TRBV6-5 and TRBJ2-7; possible D gene TRBD1, 9 bases. The source of this sequence is a man younger than 30 with type 1 diabetes. The CDR3 DNA is TGTGCCACAAACGGGGGGGACAGGGTGAGCGAGCAGTACTTC. It yields the protein CATNGGDRVSEQYF.